Shown below are 2 T cell receptor beta chains from a single sample sequenced in a study of blood T cell repertoires in COVID-19. TCRdb's table, derived via immunoSEQ multiplex PCR, lists solely in-frame clones and lacks some. The data contain about 75,000 clones, more than 75% of them singletons. Material: peripheral blood. The receptors come from a human donor in a cohort sampled during active COVID-19.

The genes are TRBV18 and TRBJ1-1; D is unclear. CDR1 is KGHSH, CDR2 LQKENI, per germline. The CDR3 totals 16 residues. V gave up 3 bases and J gave up 0 bases, with 14 bases separating them. As DNA, the CDR3 is TGTGCCAGCTCACCTGCCATGGGCGGGGTGAACACTGAAGCTTTCTTT. It encodes CASSPAMGGVNTEAFF.

This clone was observed once. CDR3 residues: CASSIDGGAFSNQPQHF. The DNA for the CDR3 is TGTGCCAGTAGTATCGACGGGGGGGCGTTCAGCAATCAGCCCCAGCATTTT. V gene TRBV19 combines with J gene TRBJ1-5; TRBD1 might be the D (6 bases). The CDR3 contains 17 residues. V shed 3 bases and J shed 1 base, with 16 bases lying between them. Germline V CDR1 and CDR2: LNHDA, SQIVND (reference sequence). The full variable domain, its missing parts supplied by reference TRBV19 and TRBJ1-5, is DGGITQSPKYLFRKEGQNVTLSCEQNLNHDAMYWYRQDPGQGLRLIYYSQIVNDFQKGDIAEGYSVSREKKESFPLTVTSAQKNPTAFYLCASSIDGGAFSNQPQHFGDGTRLSIL.